This TCR beta chain was identified during a study of cytomegalovirus exposure and HLA in healthy donors. With 60 Vbeta and 13 Jbeta primers, the PCR was carried out. The assay was immunoSEQ multiplex PCR, and TCRdb's table has in-frame clones only and misses some. This sample has roughly 120,000 clones, with about 74% found just once. With respect to this clone: Its matching antigen is unknown.

The CDR3 spans 13 residues. Germline CDR1 is MDHEN and CDR2 is SYDVKM. V was cut by 6 bases and J by 0 bases, with 6 bases left in between. General study findings and limits: Roughly uniform depth of sequencing across donors was assumed in presence/absence analyses.

The sequenced sample consisted of PBMCs. This TCR derives from a man aged 35 to 55 in good health and CMV-seropositive. The V call is TRBV28, the J call TRBJ1-3; D not certain. The CDR3 here is CASRRGSGNTIYF. The CDR3 bases are TGTGCCAGCAGGCGGGGCTCTGGAAACACCATATATTTT.